The rows below give T cell receptor beta chains drawn from one sample of a study of cytomegalovirus exposure and HLA in healthy donors. Sequencing was performed with immunoSEQ multiplex PCR; in TCRdb, only in-frame clones are kept and a portion is missing. The table records 180,000 or so clones, approximately 82% of them present only once. Sequencing was performed on PBMCs. The receptors here all came from a middle-aged woman in good health and CMV-seropositive. Both conserved end residues are part of each CDR3. Each record gives: D gene, J gene, clone size, V gene, CDR3 DNA, CDR3 protein. The D gene is left open where the match is weak. The listing skips clone size in some rows; elsewhere it reads once, few, many or a size class.

d_gene: TRBD2
j_gene: TRBJ2-7
abundance: NA
v_gene: TRBV10-3
CDR3nt: TGTGCCATCAGTGAGTCCCGGGGGGAGGACGAGCAGTACTTC
CDR3aa: CAISESRGEDEQYF

d_gene: NA
j_gene: TRBJ1-5
abundance: NA
v_gene: TRBV6-6
CDR3nt: TGTGCCAGCAGCGTGCGGAGCAATCAGCCCCAGCATTTT
CDR3aa: CASSVRSNQPQHF

d_gene: NA
j_gene: TRBJ1-1
abundance: few
v_gene: TRBV19
CDR3nt: TGTGCCAGTAGTATACAGGTGAACACTGAAGCTTTCTTT
CDR3aa: CASSIQVNTEAFF

d_gene: NA
j_gene: TRBJ2-5
abundance: few
v_gene: TRBV27
CDR3nt: TGTGCCAGCAGTTTAAGGGGAAGTTTCGACCAAGAGACCCAGTACTTC
CDR3aa: CASSLRGSFDQETQYF

d_gene: NA
j_gene: TRBJ1-5
abundance: NA
v_gene: TRBV5-4
CDR3nt: TGTGCCAGCAGCTTGTATTCTGGGGGGAAAAGCAATCAGCCCCAGCATTTT
CDR3aa: CASSLYSGGKSNQPQHF

d_gene: TRBD1
j_gene: TRBJ1-5
abundance: once
v_gene: TRBV7-3
CDR3nt: TGTGCCAGCAGCTTAAGCGAATGTCGGACAGGGAGCAATCAGCCCCAGCATTTT
CDR3aa: CASSLSECRTGSNQPQHF

d_gene: NA
j_gene: TRBJ2-2
abundance: NA
v_gene: TRBV7-9
CDR3nt: TGTGCCAGCAGCTTCCCGGTCGGGGAGCTGTTTTTT
CDR3aa: CASSFPVGELFF

d_gene: NA
j_gene: TRBJ1-1
abundance: NA
v_gene: TRBV28
CDR3nt: TGTGCCGGAACAACAGGCGATCCGATGAACACTGAAGCTTCCTTT
CDR3aa: CAGTTGDPMNTEASF

d_gene: NA
j_gene: TRBJ2-1
abundance: NA
v_gene: TRBV7-3
CDR3nt: TGTGCCAGCAGCTTACTTGCGGGGAGCTACAATGAGCAGTTCTTC
CDR3aa: CASSLLAGSYNEQFF

d_gene: NA
j_gene: TRBJ1-1
abundance: NA
v_gene: TRBV29-1
CDR3nt: TGCAGCGTTCGCCCGGGAGGGGGAAACACTGAAGCTTTCTTT
CDR3aa: CSVRPGGGNTEAFF

d_gene: TRBD1
j_gene: TRBJ2-2
abundance: NA
v_gene: TRBV6-4
CDR3nt: TGTGCCGGCTCAGGACAGGGTGCATCCGGGGAGCTGTTTTTT
CDR3aa: CAGSGQGASGELFF

d_gene: NA
j_gene: TRBJ2-7
abundance: NA
v_gene: TRBV5-4
CDR3nt: TGTGCCAGCAGCTTGGGGGGGGGCCCTTCCTACGAGCAGTACTTC
CDR3aa: CASSLGGGPSYEQYF

d_gene: TRBD2
j_gene: TRBJ2-5
abundance: NA
v_gene: TRBV7-9
CDR3nt: TGTGCCAGCAGCTTGACGGGAGGGCTTCAAGAGACCCAGTACTTC
CDR3aa: CASSLTGGLQETQYF

d_gene: TRBD2
j_gene: TRBJ2-7
abundance: few
v_gene: TRBV6-1
CDR3nt: TGTGCCAGCAGTGAAGAAGCTAGCGGCAACTACGAGCAGTACTTC
CDR3aa: CASSEEASGNYEQYF

d_gene: NA
j_gene: TRBJ1-2
abundance: NA
v_gene: TRBV28
CDR3nt: TGTGCCAGCAGTTTATTAGGGGATCGCCTCTATGGCTACACCTTC
CDR3aa: CASSLLGDRLYGYTF

d_gene: TRBD2
j_gene: TRBJ2-1
abundance: once
v_gene: TRBV5-1
CDR3nt: TGCGCCAGCAGCTTGCCTAGCGGGGCGTACAATGAGCAGTTCTTC
CDR3aa: CASSLPSGAYNEQFF

d_gene: NA
j_gene: TRBJ1-1
abundance: NA
v_gene: TRBV12-1
CDR3nt: TGTGCCAGCAGCTCAAGCGTTAAAGGGGTCCGAAACACTGAAGCTTTCTTT
CDR3aa: CASSSSVKGVRNTEAFF

d_gene: NA
j_gene: TRBJ1-5
abundance: NA
v_gene: TRBV4-2
CDR3nt: TGTGCCAGCAGTCAAGATTTATTCAGGTCTATCAATCAGCCCCAGCATTTT
CDR3aa: CASSQDLFRSINQPQHF

d_gene: TRBD2
j_gene: TRBJ2-6
abundance: few
v_gene: TRBV19
CDR3nt: TGTGCCAGTGCGGGGGGCGCTTCTGGGGCCAACGTCCTGACTTTC
CDR3aa: CASAGGASGANVLTF

d_gene: NA
j_gene: TRBJ1-3
abundance: once
v_gene: TRBV21-1
CDR3nt: TGTGCCAGCAGCTCGTTCGGGGGAAACACCATATATTTT
CDR3aa: CASSSFGGNTIYF

d_gene: NA
j_gene: TRBJ2-7
abundance: few
v_gene: TRBV14
CDR3nt: TGTGCCAGCAGAGGCCCAGGATACGAGCAGTACTTC
CDR3aa: CASRGPGYEQYF

d_gene: NA
j_gene: TRBJ1-5
abundance: NA
v_gene: TRBV10-2
CDR3nt: TGCGCCAGCAACTTAGATAATCAGCCCCAGCATTTT
CDR3aa: CASNLDNQPQHF

d_gene: NA
j_gene: TRBJ2-1
abundance: NA
v_gene: TRBV19
CDR3nt: TGTGCCAGTACCCTATCGGGGAGGTACAATGAGCAGTTCTTC
CDR3aa: CASTLSGRYNEQFF

d_gene: TRBD2
j_gene: TRBJ2-7
abundance: NA
v_gene: TRBV29-1
CDR3nt: TGCAGCGTGCGGGAGGCTCCCTACGAGCAGTACTTC
CDR3aa: CSVREAPYEQYF

d_gene: NA
j_gene: TRBJ1-1
abundance: NA
v_gene: TRBV29-1
CDR3nt: TGCAGCGTTGGTGGGGGGACTGAAGCTTTCTTT
CDR3aa: CSVGGGTEAFF

d_gene: NA
j_gene: TRBJ2-1
abundance: few
v_gene: TRBV5-1
CDR3nt: TGCGCCAGCAGCTTGGAAGGGGTTGGGAATGAGCAGTTCTTC
CDR3aa: CASSLEGVGNEQFF

d_gene: TRBD2
j_gene: TRBJ2-1
abundance: NA
v_gene: TRBV15
CDR3nt: TGTGCCACCAGCAGCGGACTAGCGGGAGGCGCATCCTACAATGAGCAGTTCTTC
CDR3aa: CATSSGLAGGASYNEQFF

d_gene: TRBD1
j_gene: TRBJ2-1
abundance: NA
v_gene: TRBV7-2
CDR3nt: TGTGCCAGCAGCCCGGGACAGTACGATGAGCAGTTCTTC
CDR3aa: CASSPGQYDEQFF

d_gene: NA
j_gene: TRBJ2-1
abundance: once
v_gene: TRBV9
CDR3nt: TGTGCCAGCAGCTTGGAGGGAAGACTAGGGGTTAATGAGCAGTTCTTC
CDR3aa: CASSLEGRLGVNEQFF

d_gene: NA
j_gene: TRBJ1-1
abundance: NA
v_gene: TRBV7-2
CDR3nt: TGTGCCAGCAGCATCCTGGACCTGGGAGGCACTGAAGCTTTCTTT
CDR3aa: CASSILDLGGTEAFF

d_gene: NA
j_gene: TRBJ2-1
abundance: few
v_gene: TRBV6-1
CDR3nt: TGTGCCAGCAGTGACAGTAACCTCTATGAGCAGTTCTTC
CDR3aa: CASSDSNLYEQFF

d_gene: NA
j_gene: TRBJ2-2
abundance: NA
v_gene: TRBV15
CDR3nt: TGTGCCACCAGCAGAGATATTGTTGGCCCAGCGAACACCGGGGAGCTGTTTTTT
CDR3aa: CATSRDIVGPANTGELFF

d_gene: NA
j_gene: TRBJ2-5
abundance: NA
v_gene: TRBV30
CDR3nt: TGTGCCTGGCTGAGGGCAGGGGCACAAGAGACCCAGTACTTC
CDR3aa: CAWLRAGAQETQYF

d_gene: TRBD1
j_gene: TRBJ1-5
abundance: NA
v_gene: TRBV28
CDR3nt: TGTGCCGCAAATGGGGGACAGAGGCAGCCCCAGCATTTT
CDR3aa: CAANGGQRQPQHF

d_gene: NA
j_gene: TRBJ2-7
abundance: NA
v_gene: TRBV29-1
CDR3nt: TGCAGCGTCCAGGGGACCTACGAGCAGTACTTC
CDR3aa: CSVQGTYEQYF

d_gene: NA
j_gene: TRBJ1-2
abundance: few
v_gene: TRBV7-9
CDR3nt: TGTGCCAGCAGCTTACCGGTGGTCTTTTACGGCTACACCTTC
CDR3aa: CASSLPVVFYGYTF

d_gene: NA
j_gene: TRBJ2-3
abundance: NA
v_gene: TRBV18
CDR3nt: TGTGCCAGCTCACCATCGGCAAGCGCTAGCACAGATACGCAGTATTTT
CDR3aa: CASSPSASASTDTQYF

d_gene: NA
j_gene: TRBJ1-2
abundance: NA
v_gene: TRBV19
CDR3nt: TGTGCCAGTAGTGACCAGGGCTATGGCTACACCTTC
CDR3aa: CASSDQGYGYTF

d_gene: NA
j_gene: TRBJ2-2
abundance: NA
v_gene: TRBV9
CDR3nt: TGTGCCAGCAGCGCCTCCAGGAACACCGGAGAGCTGTTTTTT
CDR3aa: CASSASRNTGELFF

d_gene: TRBD1
j_gene: TRBJ2-7
abundance: NA
v_gene: TRBV4-3
CDR3nt: TGCGCCAGCAGCCAAGAGACAGGGCCCTACGAGCAGTACTTC
CDR3aa: CASSQETGPYEQYF

d_gene: TRBD2
j_gene: TRBJ2-3
abundance: few
v_gene: TRBV7-9
CDR3nt: TGTGCCAGCAGCACAGCTAGCGGGAGGGCCAGAGGGGATACGCAGTATTTT
CDR3aa: CASSTASGRARGDTQYF

d_gene: TRBD1
j_gene: TRBJ2-5
abundance: NA
v_gene: TRBV5-1
CDR3nt: TGCGCCAGCAGCCTACAGGGGGTGAGAGAGACCCAGTACTTC
CDR3aa: CASSLQGVRETQYF

d_gene: TRBD1
j_gene: TRBJ2-7
abundance: NA
v_gene: TRBV27
CDR3nt: TGTGCCAGCAGTTCGCAGGGGGCGAACTACGAGCAGTACTTC
CDR3aa: CASSSQGANYEQYF

d_gene: TRBD1
j_gene: TRBJ2-7
abundance: NA
v_gene: TRBV6-5
CDR3nt: TGTGCCAGCAGTTACGGGACAGGGGTATCCTACGAGCAGTACTTC
CDR3aa: CASSYGTGVSYEQYF

d_gene: NA
j_gene: TRBJ1-1
abundance: once
v_gene: TRBV4-1
CDR3nt: TGCGCCAGCAGCCAAGTAGCGATCTCGCCGGAGGCGGAAGCTTTCTTT
CDR3aa: CASSQVAISPEAEAFF

d_gene: TRBD2
j_gene: TRBJ2-7
abundance: few
v_gene: TRBV2
CDR3nt: TGTGCCAGCAGCCGCCTTTCACCGGGACTAGCGGATTCCTACGAGCAGTACTTC
CDR3aa: CASSRLSPGLADSYEQYF

d_gene: NA
j_gene: TRBJ1-5
abundance: NA
v_gene: TRBV18
CDR3nt: TGTGCCAGCTCACACTTAAGACAGGAGGCTAATCAGCCCCAGCATTTT
CDR3aa: CASSHLRQEANQPQHF

d_gene: NA
j_gene: TRBJ1-4
abundance: NA
v_gene: TRBV29-1
CDR3nt: TGCAGCGTTGCTTGGAGTGCAACTAATGAAAAACTGTTTTTT
CDR3aa: CSVAWSATNEKLFF

d_gene: TRBD1
j_gene: TRBJ1-2
abundance: few
v_gene: TRBV11-3
CDR3nt: TGTGCCAGCAGCAGGTCGTGGGACAGGGTGAGTGGGTACTATGGCTACACCTTC
CDR3aa: CASSRSWDRVSGYYGYTF

d_gene: NA
j_gene: TRBJ2-2
abundance: NA
v_gene: TRBV28
CDR3nt: TGTGCCAGCAGCCGGACTACCCCGCACACCGGGGAGCTGTTTTTT
CDR3aa: CASSRTTPHTGELFF

d_gene: NA
j_gene: TRBJ2-5
abundance: NA
v_gene: TRBV5-4
CDR3nt: TGTGCCAGCAGTTCAGGACAGTTCTTAGAGACCCAGTACTTC
CDR3aa: CASSSGQFLETQYF

d_gene: TRBD2
j_gene: TRBJ2-2
abundance: once
v_gene: TRBV10-2
CDR3nt: TGCGCCAGCAATCACTTAGCGGGAGTGGGCACCGGGGAGCTGTTTTTT
CDR3aa: CASNHLAGVGTGELFF

d_gene: TRBD1
j_gene: TRBJ2-7
abundance: NA
v_gene: TRBV27
CDR3nt: TGTGCCAGCAGGGCGAACAGGGGCTCCTACGAGCAGTACTTC
CDR3aa: CASRANRGSYEQYF

d_gene: TRBD1
j_gene: TRBJ1-1
abundance: NA
v_gene: TRBV27
CDR3nt: TGTGCCAGCAGTTTAATGGCAGGGGGCAGTGCTGAAGCTTTCTTT
CDR3aa: CASSLMAGGSAEAFF